This record concerns one T cell receptor beta chain sequence. This entry is derived from a study of blood T cell repertoires in COVID-19. Study at large: The samples span acute and convalescent COVID-19 from the United States, Italy and Spain.

Sequencing used immunoSEQ multiplex PCR; TCRdb keeps in-frame clones, though not all of them. Seen here are 80,000 to 100,000 clones, roughly nine tenths observed once, and the top ten hold 10%. This CDR3 comprises 16 residues. The V and J ends lost 0 bases and 4 bases, in that order; junction bases with no gene match: 7. Germline loops: CDR1 MRHNA, CDR2 SNTAGT. Sequencing used peripheral blood. V gene TRBV6-4 combines with J gene TRBJ2-3; TRBD2 matches at 7 bases. The TCR was taken from a man in his fifties or sixties with acute or convalescent COVID-19. This CDR3 reads CASSDSGGSGADTQYF. The CDR3 DNA reads TGTGCCAGCAGTGACTCGGGAGGGAGCGGGGCAGATACGCAGTATTTT.